This TCR beta chain emerged from a study of CD8 T cells in ankylosing spondylitis (dated by TCRdb to about 2017). Notes on the research overall: T cell receptor beta repertoires were profiled in healthy donors and ankylosing spondylitis patients so that disease-linked TCR variants could be found. In total, the full study cohort was made up of roughly 100 healthy donors and more than 20 ankylosing spondylitis patients. Peripheral blood was sampled, and synovial fluid was also collected from ankylosing spondylitis patients.

The data were produced on an Illumina HiSeq 2500. Quantitative 5'-RACE with molecular barcodes was used to prepare TCR beta libraries. On the study's bioinformatics: Disease-linked TCR variants were identified with a new computational method built on a probabilistic model of VDJ rearrangement. TCRdb reworked the public reads: Q25 trimming with fastp, MiXCR clone assembly, productive beta chains retained. Each record represents a unique CDR3 protein, reported with the most common genes and DNA among its rows. Clone size and V and J calls follow TCRdb, not the original study. The sample data list about 400,000 distinct CDR3 sequences, and 20% to 25% of these were observed just once. The ten largest clones take up about 16% of the sample. Results and caveats for the whole study, not just this receptor: Some motif variants had previously been reported in the synovial fluid and blood of reactive arthritis patients, which suggests shared mechanisms of disease initiation. Blood from ankylosing spondylitis patients appeared to be characterized by a TCR beta motif made up of several highly homologous amino acid variants. In peripheral blood, the disease-linked clones were found at relatively low frequencies and had a CD8+ phenotype. The disease-linked clones were reported as significantly enriched in matched synovial fluid samples from ankylosing spondylitis patients.

Note on this clonotype: The clone's antigen remains unknown. Base qualities are not at hand, and no much larger clone is one base apart.

V sheds 2 bases and J sheds 1 base, leaving 11 bases between their ends. Looking up the germline V gene yields CDR1 KGHDR and CDR2 SFDVKD. Taken from cysteine to phenylalanine, the CDR3 has 16 residues. Of the read, only the CDR3 DNA is kept; its 48 bases are in frame from base 1. What was sequenced was blood, either unsorted or a sorted T cell fraction (not recorded which). The chain was built from TRBV24-1 and TRBJ2-1; a tentative D match to TRBD2 spans 6 bases. The TCR comes from a male donor with ankylosing spondylitis. CDR3 region: CATSDSTSSSYNEQFF. The bases are TGTGCCACCAGTGATTCGACTAGTTCGTCCTACAATGAGCAGTTCTTC.